One and the same sample provided the 6 T cell receptor beta chains below, sequenced in a study of beta chain features in type 1 diabetes. Expressed TCRB transcripts were sequenced, since all the RNA that had been isolated was reverse transcribed. The repertoire was sequenced with immunoSEQ multiplex PCR; TCRdb's copy has only in-frame clones and lacks some. The data hold about 370,000 clones, with over 8.5% observed a single time. No antigen is known for these receptors. Notes on the study in general: Moderately but significantly shorter TCRB CDR3s were found in Type 1 diabetes patients in all four CD4+ subsets.

The sequencing sample was made of central memory CD4+ T cells from blood. The receptors here all came from a young man with type 1 diabetes.

This clone was found once. The chain has TRBV7-3 and TRBJ2-7; D unclear. Trimming cost V 2 bases and J 2 bases, with 10 bases left between them. Germline values: CDR1 SGHTA, CDR2 FQGTGA. CDR3 length equals 14 residues. The CDR3 nucleotides read TGTGCCAGCAGCTTAGGCGGCAGACCCTACGAGCAGTACTTC. This encodes CASSLGGRPYEQYF.

This clone was seen a few times. This chain joins TRBV4-1 and TRBJ1-2, with 7 bases identical to TRBD1. CDR3 length: 15 amino acids. Germline-derived CDR1 and CDR2 are MGHRA and YSYEKL. Unmatched junction bases numbered 9, after V lost 4 bases and J lost 4 bases. The CDR3 coding sequence is TGCGCCAGCAGCCCCTACAGAGCAGGGGGCTATGGCTACACCTTC. Amino acids: CASSPYRAGGYGYTF.

This clone has just one count. This may arise from a read error, as a much more abundant clone is one base away. The V and J genes are TRBV6-4 and TRBJ1-1; TRBD1 might be the D (5 bases). V lost 6 bases, J lost 2 bases, and 16 bases lay in between. Germline V gives CDR1 MRHNA, CDR2 SNTAGT. The CDR3 is 15 residues long. CDR3 in amino acids: CASSSQGFGNTEAFF. The CDR3 DNA reads TGTGCCAGCAGCAGCCAGGGTTTCGGTAACACTGAAGCTTTCTTT.

The chain is built from TRBV5-1 and TRBJ2-7; D not certain. V was trimmed by 7 bases and J by 1 base, leaving 12 bases between them. The CDR3 totals 13 residues. Germline CDR1 SGHRS, CDR2 YFSETQ. CDR3 sequence reads: CASSQPGSYEQYF. CDR3 in DNA: TGCGCCAGCTCCCAGCCCGGATCCTACGAGCAGTACTTC.

This chain joins TRBV28 and TRBJ1-2; 7 bases line up with TRBD1. Trimming cost V 6 bases and J 1 base; bases outside gene matches: 5. In germline, CDR1 is MDHEN, CDR2 SYDVKM. The CDR3 runs 14 residues. The CDR3 spells CASSQGQVNYGYTF. Here the CDR3 DNA reads TGTGCCAGCAGCCAAGGACAGGTTAACTATGGCTACACCTTC.

This clone showed up just a few times. This chain uses TRBV6-6 with TRBJ1-3; D gene uncertain. The germline CDR1 and CDR2 sequences are MNHNY and SVGAGI (reference sequence). This CDR3 comprises 13 residues. The V end was cut by 5 bases, the J end by 0 bases, with 5 bases between. The CDR3 nucleotides are TGTGCCAGCAGTCAGGTCTCTGGAAACACCATATATTTT. Its translation: CASSQVSGNTIYF.